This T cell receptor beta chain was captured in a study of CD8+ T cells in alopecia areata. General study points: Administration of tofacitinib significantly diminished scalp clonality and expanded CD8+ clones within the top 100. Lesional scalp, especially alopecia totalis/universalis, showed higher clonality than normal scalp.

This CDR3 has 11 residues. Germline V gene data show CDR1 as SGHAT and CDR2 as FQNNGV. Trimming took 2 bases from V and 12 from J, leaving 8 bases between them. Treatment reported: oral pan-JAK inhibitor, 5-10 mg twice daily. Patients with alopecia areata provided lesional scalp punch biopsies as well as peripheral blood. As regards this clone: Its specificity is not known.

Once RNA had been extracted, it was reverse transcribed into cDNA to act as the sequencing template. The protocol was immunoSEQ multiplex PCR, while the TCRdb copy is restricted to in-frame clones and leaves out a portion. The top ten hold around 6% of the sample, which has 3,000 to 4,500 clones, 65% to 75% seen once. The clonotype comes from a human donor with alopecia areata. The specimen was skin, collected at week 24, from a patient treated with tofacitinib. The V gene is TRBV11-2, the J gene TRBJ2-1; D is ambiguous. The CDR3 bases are TGTGCCAGCAGCTTAAGTTGGGTGCAGTTCTTC. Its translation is CASSLSWVQFF.